This T cell receptor beta chain was captured in a study of PD-1 blockade in classical Hodgkin lymphoma. In every patient, relapse followed autologous stem cell transplantation, while exposure to brentuximab vedotin differed. Trimming shortened V by 6 bases and J by 11 bases, and 14 bases separated the two germline ends. The CDR3 sequence is 12 residues long. Germline V CDR1 and CDR2: MNHNS, SASEGT. The repertoire was sequenced with immunoSEQ multiplex PCR; TCRdb's copy has only in-frame clones and lacks some. Of tens of thousands of clones listed, approximately 81% are singletons. The J gene is TRBJ1-5, the V gene TRBV6-1, with D possibly being TRBD1 (5 bases). This receptor was taken from a human donor with classical Hodgkin lymphoma. Here the sequenced sample was peripheral blood mononuclear cells (PBMCs), taken before the second cycle of nivolumab. The CDR3 region has the DNA TGTGCCAGCAGGGGCCCATTGGGGGCCCAGCATTTT. Its protein product is CASRGPLGAQHF.